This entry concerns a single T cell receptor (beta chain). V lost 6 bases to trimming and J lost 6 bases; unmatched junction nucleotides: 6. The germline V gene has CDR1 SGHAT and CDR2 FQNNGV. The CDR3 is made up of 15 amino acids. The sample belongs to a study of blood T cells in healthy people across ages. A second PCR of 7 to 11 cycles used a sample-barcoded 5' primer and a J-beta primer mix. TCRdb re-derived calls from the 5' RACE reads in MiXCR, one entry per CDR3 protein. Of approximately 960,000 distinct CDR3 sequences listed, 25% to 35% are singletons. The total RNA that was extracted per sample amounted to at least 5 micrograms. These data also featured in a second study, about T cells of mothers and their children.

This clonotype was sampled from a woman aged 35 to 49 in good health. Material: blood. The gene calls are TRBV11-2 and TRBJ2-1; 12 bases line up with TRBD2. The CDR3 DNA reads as TGTGCCAGCAGTCCAACTAGCGGGGGGAGCAATGAGCAGTTCTTC. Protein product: CASSPTSGGSNEQFF.